This is a list of T cell receptor beta chains from one sample in a study of shared clonotypes between healthy human individuals. Assay: immunoSEQ multiplex PCR; the TCRdb copy retains only in-frame clones and omits some. The top ten clones hold over 1.3% of a sample with about a million clones, more than 60% of them seen once. Material: memory CD4+ T cells sorted from blood. All receptors derive from a man between 18 and 29 years old in good health. The CDR3 runs from the conserved cysteine through the conserved F or W. A D gene is named only where the DNA matches it firmly. Rows give clone size only sometimes, using once, few, many, or a class for an expanded clone.

j_call	d_call	v_call	clone_size	cdr3_aa	cdr3_nt
TRBJ2-7	-	TRBV5-6	many	CASTRTEYEQYF	TGTGCCAGCACTCGCACGGAATACGAGCAGTACTTC
TRBJ2-7	TRBD1	TRBV5-4	-	CASSVGGASRSEQYF	TGTGCCAGCAGCGTAGGGGGCGCAAGCCGCTCTGAGCAGTACTTC
TRBJ2-7	TRBD1	TRBV15	-	CATSGNTRDRGYSYEQYF	TGTGCCACCAGCGGAAATACCCGAGACAGGGGATACTCCTACGAGCAGTACTTC
TRBJ1-6	-	TRBV30	-	CAWRRDNSPLHF	TGTGCCTGGCGCAGAGATAATTCACCCCTCCACTTT
TRBJ2-2	-	TRBV7-2	-	CASSLGLGAHGELFF	TGTGCCAGCAGCTTAGGGCTGGGAGCCCACGGGGAGCTGTTTTTT
TRBJ2-7	-	TRBV4-3	-	CASSQDEAGAPYEQYF	TGCGCCAGCAGCCAAGACGAAGCAGGGGCACCCTACGAGCAGTACTTC
TRBJ1-3	TRBD1	TRBV5-1	few	CASSLAGDSGNTIYF	TGCGCCAGCAGCTTGGCGGGGGACAGCGGAAACACCATATATTTT
TRBJ2-7	-	TRBV5-1	-	CASSLGGTTLVEQYF	TGCGCCAGCAGCTTGGGTGGGACGACCCTTGTTGAGCAGTACTTC
TRBJ1-4	-	TRBV28	-	CASTQDSANEKLFF	TGTGCCAGCACTCAGGACAGCGCTAATGAAAAACTGTTTTTT
TRBJ1-4	-	TRBV7-9	-	CASSQRDGREKLFF	TGTGCCAGCAGCCAGAGAGACGGAAGGGAAAAACTGTTTTTT
TRBJ2-7	-	TRBV7-2	few	CASSSASSGEQYF	TGTGCCAGCAGCTCCGCCAGTAGTGGCGAGCAGTACTTC
TRBJ1-2	-	TRBV27	once	CASSLRGGYGYTF	TGTGCCAGCAGTTTACGTGGCGGCTATGGCTACACCTTC
TRBJ2-3	-	TRBV21-1	-	CASSKDPKRGLDTQYF	TGTGCCAGCAGCAAAGACCCTAAACGGGGACTGGATACGCAGTATTTT
TRBJ2-7	-	TRBV7-6	-	CASSLRNFPEQYF	TGTGCCAGCAGCCTACGAAACTTTCCCGAGCAGTACTTC
TRBJ2-5	-	TRBV7-9	once	CASSQEAGPQETQYF	TGTGCCAGCAGCCAAGAAGCGGGCCCGCAAGAGACCCAGTACTTC
TRBJ1-2	TRBD1	TRBV6-6	-	CASSYLGTGNGYTF	TGTGCCAGCAGTTATCTCGGGACAGGGAATGGCTACACCTTC
TRBJ2-5	TRBD2	TRBV7-2	-	CASSLAPISGSLETQYF	TGTGCCAGCAGCTTGGCCCCCATTAGCGGGAGTTTGGAGACCCAGTACTTC
TRBJ2-5	-	TRBV5-4	-	CASSLVLDGPKETQYF	TGTGCCAGCAGCCTTGTCTTGGACGGCCCTAAAGAGACCCAGTACTTC
TRBJ1-6	-	TRBV10-1	-	CASSGTANSPLHF	TGCGCCAGCAGTGGGACAGCTAATTCACCCCTCCACTTT
TRBJ2-5	-	TRBV7-9	-	CASSLRLAAQETQYF	TGTGCCAGCAGCTTGAGATTAGCGGCACAAGAGACCCAGTACTTC
TRBJ2-7	-	TRBV6-6	-	CASIDSTTYEQYF	TGTGCCAGCATCGATAGTACCACCTACGAGCAGTACTTC
TRBJ2-3	TRBD2	TRBV9	-	CASSLGTSGGTDTQYF	TGTGCCAGCAGCCTAGGGACTAGCGGGGGTACAGATACGCAGTATTTT
TRBJ2-1	-	TRBV7-8	-	CASSLGSGARPNEQFF	TGTGCCAGCAGCTTAGGGTCGGGGGCCCGCCCTAATGAGCAGTTCTTC
TRBJ1-6	-	TRBV5-1	-	CASSLSTLDYNSPLHF	TGCGCCAGCAGCCTGTCGACACTGGACTATAATTCACCCCTCCACTTT
TRBJ1-3	-	TRBV28	few	CASSKDSGNTIYF	TGTGCCAGCAGTAAGGACAGTGGAAACACCATATATTTT
TRBJ1-4	-	TRBV28	few	CASSGQPYEKLFF	TGTGCCAGCAGTGGACAGCCTTATGAAAAACTGTTTTTT
TRBJ1-6	-	TRBV2	few	CASSHKQGSPSPLHF	TGTGCCAGCAGCCACAAACAGGGATCTCCGTCACCCCTCCACTTT
TRBJ2-7	-	TRBV5-1	-	CASSPLGLGPYEQYF	TGCGCCAGCAGCCCATTGGGATTAGGACCCTACGAGCAGTACTTC
TRBJ2-2	-	TRBV7-2	many	CASRLTGRVGELFF	TGTGCCAGCAGACTAACAGGGAGGGTCGGGGAGCTGTTTTTT
TRBJ2-3	TRBD2	TRBV5-6	once	CASSLGIGLAGKTDTQYF	TGTGCCAGCAGCTTGGGTATTGGACTAGCGGGCAAGACAGATACGCAGTATTTT
TRBJ2-6	-	TRBV6-6	-	CASGEPGANVLTF	TGTGCCAGCGGGGAACCTGGGGCCAACGTCCTGACTTTC
TRBJ1-2	-	TRBV7-9	-	CASSLSRDGYGYTF	TGTGCCAGCAGCTTATCCAGGGATGGCTATGGCTACACCTTC
TRBJ1-2	TRBD1	TRBV11-2	-	CASSLDISGGPRGYTF	TGTGCCAGCAGCTTAGATATATCAGGGGGGCCTCGTGGCTACACCTTC
TRBJ2-5	-	TRBV18	-	CASSPFRFQETQYF	TGTGCCAGCTCACCCTTCCGGTTTCAAGAGACCCAGTACTTC
TRBJ1-1	TRBD1	TRBV2	-	CASRGQANTEAFF	TGTGCCAGCAGGGGACAGGCGAACACTGAAGCTTTCTTT
TRBJ2-5	-	TRBV5-5	once	CASSFLETQYF	TGTGCCAGCAGCTTTCTGGAGACCCAGTACTTC
TRBJ2-4	-	TRBV7-2	-	CASSPPSRPDIQYF	TGTGCCAGCAGCCCCCCGAGCAGGCCGGACATTCAGTACTTC
TRBJ1-2	-	TRBV6-1	-	CASSAVEGGGYTF	TGTGCCAGCAGCGCCGTGGAGGGCGGTGGCTACACCTTC
TRBJ2-7	TRBD1	TRBV2	-	CASTMENRGSRYEQYF	TGTGCCAGCACGATGGAAAACAGGGGCTCCCGCTACGAGCAGTACTTC
TRBJ1-5	-	TRBV6-1	-	CASSAREGNQPQHF	TGTGCCAGCAGTGCCAGGGAGGGCAATCAGCCCCAGCATTTT
TRBJ2-6	-	TRBV29-1	-	CSVGFSGANVLTF	TGCAGCGTGGGGTTCTCTGGGGCCAACGTCCTGACTTTC
TRBJ2-2	-	TRBV19	-	CASSSADRPNTGELFF	TGTGCCAGTAGTTCAGCCGACAGGCCCAACACCGGGGAGCTGTTTTTT
TRBJ2-3	-	TRBV6-1	-	CASSVRDALKSTDTQYF	TGTGCCAGCAGTGTCAGGGACGCCCTGAAAAGCACAGATACGCAGTATTTT
TRBJ2-3	TRBD1	TRBV11-2	-	CASSPDRARRTQYF	TGTGCCAGCAGCCCGGACAGGGCGAGGAGGACGCAGTATTTT
TRBJ1-1	-	TRBV5-4	once	CASSSSRVTEAFF	TGTGCCAGCAGCTCTAGTAGGGTCACTGAAGCTTTCTTT
TRBJ1-2	-	TRBV11-1	-	CASSLGSGNGYTF	TGTGCCAGCAGCTTAGGCTCAGGGAATGGCTACACCTTC
TRBJ1-1	-	TRBV11-2	-	CASSHSGSGDTEAFF	TGTGCCAGCAGCCACAGTGGGTCGGGTGACACTGAAGCTTTCTTT
TRBJ1-4	TRBD1	TRBV5-1	-	CASRQGTGSALGEKLFF	TGCGCCAGCAGACAGGGGACAGGATCGGCTCTGGGAGAAAAACTGTTTTTT
TRBJ1-1	-	TRBV14	-	CASSQDLGGWAFF	TGTGCCAGCAGCCAAGATCTTGGGGGGTGGGCTTTCTTT
TRBJ2-7	-	TRBV21-1	-	CASTTGLQGYSYEQYF	TGTGCCAGCACCACGGGTCTACAGGGGTACTCCTACGAGCAGTACTTC
TRBJ1-2	-	TRBV28	-	CASRRTAGGGYTF	TGTGCCAGCAGGCGGACGGCGGGTGGTGGCTACACCTTC
TRBJ2-7	-	TRBV5-1	-	CASSSPPVLEQYF	TGCGCCAGCAGCTCGCCCCCTGTTTTGGAGCAGTACTTC
TRBJ1-2	-	TRBV19	once	CASSRGLYGYTF	TGTGCCAGTAGTAGGGGCCTATATGGCTACACCTTC
TRBJ1-4	-	TRBV5-4	-	CAYSTAGLGEKLFF	TGTGCCTACTCAACCGCAGGGCTAGGGGAAAAACTGTTTTTT
TRBJ1-2	-	TRBV9	-	CASSPASENNGYTF	TGTGCCAGCAGCCCGGCGAGCGAAAACAATGGCTACACCTTC
TRBJ2-7	-	TRBV6-1	-	CASSEGDYEQYF	TGTGCCAGCAGTGAAGGCGACTACGAGCAGTACTTC
TRBJ2-1	-	TRBV28	-	CARIAGAGFYYNEQFF	TGTGCCAGGATTGCCGGTGCGGGGTTTTATTACAATGAGCAGTTCTTC